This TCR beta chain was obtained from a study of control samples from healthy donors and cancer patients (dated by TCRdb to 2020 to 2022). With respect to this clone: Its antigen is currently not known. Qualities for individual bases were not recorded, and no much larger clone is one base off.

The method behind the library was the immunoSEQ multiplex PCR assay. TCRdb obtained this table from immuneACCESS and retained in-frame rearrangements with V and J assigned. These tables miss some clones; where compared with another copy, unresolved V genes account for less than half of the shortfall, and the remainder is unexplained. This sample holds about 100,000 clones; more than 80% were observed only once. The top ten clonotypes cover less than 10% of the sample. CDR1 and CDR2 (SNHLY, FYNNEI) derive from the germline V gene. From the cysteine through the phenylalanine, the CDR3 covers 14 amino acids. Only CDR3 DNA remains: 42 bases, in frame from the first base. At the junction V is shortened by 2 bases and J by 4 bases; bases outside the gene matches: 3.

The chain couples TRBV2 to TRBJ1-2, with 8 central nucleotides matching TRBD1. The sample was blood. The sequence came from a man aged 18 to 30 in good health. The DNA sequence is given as TGTGCCAGCAGTGAATCAGGGGGCATCTATGGCTACACCTTC. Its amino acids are CASSESGGIYGYTF.